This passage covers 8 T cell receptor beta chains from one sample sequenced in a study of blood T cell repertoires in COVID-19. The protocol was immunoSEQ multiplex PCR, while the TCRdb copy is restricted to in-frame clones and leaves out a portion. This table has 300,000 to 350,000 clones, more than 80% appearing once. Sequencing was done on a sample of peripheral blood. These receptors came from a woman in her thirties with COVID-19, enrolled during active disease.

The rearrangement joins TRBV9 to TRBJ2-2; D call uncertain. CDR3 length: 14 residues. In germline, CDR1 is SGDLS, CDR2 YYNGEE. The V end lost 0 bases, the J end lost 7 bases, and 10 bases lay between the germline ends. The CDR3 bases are TGTGCCAGCAGCGTAGGCTGGTCAGACGGGGAGCTGTTTTTT. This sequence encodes CASSVGWSDGELFF.

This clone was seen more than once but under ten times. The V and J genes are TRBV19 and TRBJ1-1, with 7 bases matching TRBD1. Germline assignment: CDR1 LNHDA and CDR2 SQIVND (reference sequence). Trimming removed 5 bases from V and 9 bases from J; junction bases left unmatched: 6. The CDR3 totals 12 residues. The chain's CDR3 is CASSQTGRQAFF. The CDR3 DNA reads TGTGCCAGTAGTCAGACAGGGCGCCAAGCTTTCTTT.

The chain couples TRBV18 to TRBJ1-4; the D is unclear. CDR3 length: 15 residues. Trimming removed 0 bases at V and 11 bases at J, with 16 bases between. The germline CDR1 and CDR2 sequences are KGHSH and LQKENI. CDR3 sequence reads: CASSPPYDGEWKLFF. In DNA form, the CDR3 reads TGTGCCAGCTCACCACCATACGACGGGGAGTGGAAACTGTTTTTT.

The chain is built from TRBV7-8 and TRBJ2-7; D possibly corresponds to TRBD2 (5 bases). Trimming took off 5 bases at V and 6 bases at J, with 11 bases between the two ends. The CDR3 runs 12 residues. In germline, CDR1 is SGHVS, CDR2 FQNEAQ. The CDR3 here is CASSRTSLEQYF. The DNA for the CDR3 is TGTGCCAGCAGCCGGACTTCACTCGAGCAGTACTTC.

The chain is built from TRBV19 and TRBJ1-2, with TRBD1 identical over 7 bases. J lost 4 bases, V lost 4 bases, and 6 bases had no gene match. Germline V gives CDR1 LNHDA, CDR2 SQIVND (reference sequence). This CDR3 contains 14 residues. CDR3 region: CASSTGQEPYGYTF. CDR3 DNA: TGTGCCAGTAGTACCGGACAGGAGCCCTATGGCTACACCTTC.

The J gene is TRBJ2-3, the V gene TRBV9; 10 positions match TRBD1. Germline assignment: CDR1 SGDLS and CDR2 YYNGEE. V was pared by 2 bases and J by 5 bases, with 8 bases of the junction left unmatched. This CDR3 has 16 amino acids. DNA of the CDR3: TGTGCCAGCAGCGTCGACGACAGGGGGCTACAAGATACGCAGTATTTT. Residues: CASSVDDRGLQDTQYF.

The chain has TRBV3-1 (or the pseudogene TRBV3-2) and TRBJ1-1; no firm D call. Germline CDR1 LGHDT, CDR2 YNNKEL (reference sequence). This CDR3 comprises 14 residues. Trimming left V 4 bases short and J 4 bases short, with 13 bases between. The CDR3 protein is CASSPSGWATEAFF. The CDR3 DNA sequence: TGTGCCAGCAGCCCTTCGGGGTGGGCCACTGAAGCTTTCTTT.

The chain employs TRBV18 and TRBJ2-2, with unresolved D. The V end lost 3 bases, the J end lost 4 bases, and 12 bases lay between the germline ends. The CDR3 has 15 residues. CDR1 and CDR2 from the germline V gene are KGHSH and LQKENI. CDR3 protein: CASSPPSFGTGELFF. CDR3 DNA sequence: TGTGCCAGCTCACCCCCTAGTTTCGGCACCGGGGAGCTGTTTTTT.